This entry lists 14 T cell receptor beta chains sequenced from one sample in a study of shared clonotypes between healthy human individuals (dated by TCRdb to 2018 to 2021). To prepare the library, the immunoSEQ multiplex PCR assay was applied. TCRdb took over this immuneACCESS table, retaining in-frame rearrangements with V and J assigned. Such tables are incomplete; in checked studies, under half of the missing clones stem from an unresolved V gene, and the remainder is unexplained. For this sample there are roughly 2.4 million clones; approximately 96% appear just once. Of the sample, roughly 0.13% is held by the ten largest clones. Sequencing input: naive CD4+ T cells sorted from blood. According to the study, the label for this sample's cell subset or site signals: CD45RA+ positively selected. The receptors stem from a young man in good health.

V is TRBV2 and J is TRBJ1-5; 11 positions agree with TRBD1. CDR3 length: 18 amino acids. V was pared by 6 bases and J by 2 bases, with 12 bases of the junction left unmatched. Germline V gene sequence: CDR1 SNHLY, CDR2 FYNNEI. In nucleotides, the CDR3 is TGTGCCAGCAGCGTGGGTCCGGGACAGGGGGTTGGCAATCAGCCCCAGCATTTT. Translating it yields CASSVGPGQGVGNQPQHF.

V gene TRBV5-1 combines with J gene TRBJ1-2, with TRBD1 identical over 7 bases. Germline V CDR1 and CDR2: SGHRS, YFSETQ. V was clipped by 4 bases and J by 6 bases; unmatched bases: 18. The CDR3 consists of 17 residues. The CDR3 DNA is TGCGCCAGCAGCCAAATGGGACAGACCAAAAGTTTAGATGGCTACACCTTC. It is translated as CASSQMGQTKSLDGYTF.

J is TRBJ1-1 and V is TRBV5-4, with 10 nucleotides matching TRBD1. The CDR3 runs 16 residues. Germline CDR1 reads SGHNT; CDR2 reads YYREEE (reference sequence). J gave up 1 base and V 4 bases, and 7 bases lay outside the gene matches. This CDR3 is CASSRDRGVTNTEAFF. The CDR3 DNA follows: TGTGCCAGCAGCAGGGACAGGGGCGTTACGAACACTGAAGCTTTCTTT. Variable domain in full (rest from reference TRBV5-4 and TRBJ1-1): ETGVTQSPTHLIKTRGQQVTLRCSSQSGHNTVSWYQQALGQGPQFIFQYYREEENGRGNFPPRFSGLQFPNYSSELNVNALELDDSALYLCASSRDRGVTNTEAFFGQGTRLTVV.

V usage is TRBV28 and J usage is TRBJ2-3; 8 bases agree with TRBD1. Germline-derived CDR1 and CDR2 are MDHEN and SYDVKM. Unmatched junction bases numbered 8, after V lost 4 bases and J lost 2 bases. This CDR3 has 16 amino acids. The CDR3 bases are TGTGCCAGCAGTTCCTTAGACAGGGGTTTCACAGATACGCAGTATTTT. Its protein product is CASSSLDRGFTDTQYF.

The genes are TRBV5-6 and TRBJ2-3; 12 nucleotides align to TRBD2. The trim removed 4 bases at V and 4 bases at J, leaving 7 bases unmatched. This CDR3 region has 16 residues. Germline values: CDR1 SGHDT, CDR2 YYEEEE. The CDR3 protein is CASSLGLAGISDTQYF. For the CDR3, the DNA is TGTGCCAGCAGCCTCGGACTAGCGGGGATTTCAGATACGCAGTATTTT.

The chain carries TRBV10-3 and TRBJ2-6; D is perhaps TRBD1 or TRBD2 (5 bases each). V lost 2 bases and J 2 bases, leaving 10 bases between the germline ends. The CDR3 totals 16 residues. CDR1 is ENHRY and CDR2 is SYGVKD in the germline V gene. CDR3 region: CAISEIRGAGANVLTF. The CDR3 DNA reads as TGTGCCATCAGTGAGATACGAGGGGCTGGGGCCAACGTCCTGACTTTC.

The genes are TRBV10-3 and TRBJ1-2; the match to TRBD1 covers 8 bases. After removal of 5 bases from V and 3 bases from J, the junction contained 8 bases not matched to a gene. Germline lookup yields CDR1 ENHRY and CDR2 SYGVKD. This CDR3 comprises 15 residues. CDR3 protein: CAISRMTGVDYGYTF. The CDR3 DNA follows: TGTGCCATCAGTCGAATGACAGGGGTTGACTATGGCTACACCTTC.

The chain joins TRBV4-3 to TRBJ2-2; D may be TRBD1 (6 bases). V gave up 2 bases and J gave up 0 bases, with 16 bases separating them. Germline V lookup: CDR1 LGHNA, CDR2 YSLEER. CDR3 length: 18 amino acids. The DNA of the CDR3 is TGCGCCAGCAGCCAAAGGCCCATACAGGGTACGAACACCGGGGAGCTGTTTTTT. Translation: CASSQRPIQGTNTGELFF.

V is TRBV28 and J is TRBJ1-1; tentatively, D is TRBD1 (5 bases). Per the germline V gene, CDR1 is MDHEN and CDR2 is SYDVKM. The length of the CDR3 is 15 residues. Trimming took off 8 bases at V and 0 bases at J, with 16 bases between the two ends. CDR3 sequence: CASPGSRDLNTEAFF. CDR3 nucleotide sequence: TGTGCCAGCCCAGGGTCCCGGGACCTGAACACTGAAGCTTTCTTT.

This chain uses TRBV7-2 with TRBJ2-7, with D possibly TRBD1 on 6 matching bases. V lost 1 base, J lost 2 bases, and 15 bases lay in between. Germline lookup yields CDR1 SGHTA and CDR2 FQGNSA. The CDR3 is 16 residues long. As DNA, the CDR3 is TGTGCCAGCAGCTTAGGATGGGGGCCATACCCCTACGAGCAGTACTTC. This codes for CASSLGWGPYPYEQYF. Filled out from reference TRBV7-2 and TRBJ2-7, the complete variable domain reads GAGVSQSPSNKVTEKGKDVELRCDPISGHTALYWYRQSLGQGLEFLIYFQGNSAPDKSGLPSDRFSAERTGGSVSTLTIQRTQQEDSAVYLCASSLGWGPYPYEQYFGPGTRLTVT.

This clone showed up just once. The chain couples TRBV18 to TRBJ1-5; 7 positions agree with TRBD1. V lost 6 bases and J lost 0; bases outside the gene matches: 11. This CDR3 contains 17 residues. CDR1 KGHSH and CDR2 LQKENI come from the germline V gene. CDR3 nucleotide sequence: TGTGCCAGCTCCTTCTTACCGGGACAGATTAGCAATCAGCCCCAGCATTTT. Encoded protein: CASSFLPGQISNQPQHF.

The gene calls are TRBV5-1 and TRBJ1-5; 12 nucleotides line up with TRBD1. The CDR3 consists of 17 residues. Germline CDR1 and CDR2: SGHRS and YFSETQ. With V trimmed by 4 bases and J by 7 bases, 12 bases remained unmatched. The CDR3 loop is CASSRTPGTGGEQPQHF. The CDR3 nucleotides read TGCGCCAGCAGCAGGACTCCCGGGACAGGGGGCGAACAGCCCCAGCATTTT.

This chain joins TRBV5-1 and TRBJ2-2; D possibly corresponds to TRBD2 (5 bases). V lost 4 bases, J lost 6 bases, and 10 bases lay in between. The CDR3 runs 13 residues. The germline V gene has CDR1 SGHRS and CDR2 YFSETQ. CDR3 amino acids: CASSAEVPGELFF. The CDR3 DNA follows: TGCGCCAGCAGCGCGGAGGTCCCCGGGGAGCTGTTTTTT.

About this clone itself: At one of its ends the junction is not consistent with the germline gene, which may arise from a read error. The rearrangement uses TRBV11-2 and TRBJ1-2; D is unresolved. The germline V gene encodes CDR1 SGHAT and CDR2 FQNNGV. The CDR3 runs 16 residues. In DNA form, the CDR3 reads TGTGCCAGCAGTTTAGGGCGGGCGGCAGCCAACTATGGCTACACCTTC. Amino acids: CASSLGRAAANYGYTF.